These T cell receptor beta chains were read from a single sample in a study of long-term antiretroviral therapy in people with HIV. Sequencing used immunoSEQ multiplex PCR; TCRdb keeps in-frame clones, though not all of them. The sample has some 43,000 clones, more than 75% seen once. The specimen comprised unsorted PBMCs, sampled 0.1 years before starting antiretroviral therapy. These receptors all stem from a woman in her fifties or sixties with HIV. The CDR3 runs from the conserved cysteine through the conserved F or W. The D gene is left open where the match is weak. Clone size is shown for a subset of rows, as once, few, many or a class of expanded clone.

j_call: TRBJ2-1; clone_size: .; d_call: TRBD2; v_call: TRBV7-3; cdr3_nt: TGTGCCAGCAGCTTAAACGCGGGGGGTGGATACAATGAGCAGTTCTTC; cdr3_aa: CASSLNAGGGYNEQFF
j_call: TRBJ1-2; clone_size: .; d_call: .; v_call: TRBV6-1; cdr3_nt: TGTGCCAGCAGTGAAGGCCCTTCTGAGGGGGGCTACACCTTC; cdr3_aa: CASSEGPSEGGYTF
j_call: TRBJ2-3; clone_size: once; d_call: TRBD2; v_call: TRBV9; cdr3_nt: TGTGCCAGCAGCGTTAGCGGGGGCTTAGCAGATACGCAGTATTTT; cdr3_aa: CASSVSGGLADTQYF
j_call: TRBJ1-1; clone_size: .; d_call: .; v_call: TRBV2; cdr3_nt: TGTGCCAGCAGTGACACTACGGCCTTGGGGGCTGAAGCTTTCTTT; cdr3_aa: CASSDTTALGAEAFF
j_call: TRBJ2-7; clone_size: once; d_call: TRBD1; v_call: TRBV9; cdr3_nt: TGTGCCAGCAGCGTCGACAGGGGGCGCGGCGAGCAGTACTTC; cdr3_aa: CASSVDRGRGEQYF
j_call: TRBJ1-5; clone_size: .; d_call: TRBD1; v_call: TRBV10-3; cdr3_nt: TGTGCCATCAGTGAATCGACAGGGAATAGCAATCAGCCCCAGCATTTT; cdr3_aa: CAISESTGNSNQPQHF
j_call: TRBJ2-1; clone_size: .; d_call: .; v_call: TRBV11-1; cdr3_nt: TGTGCCAGCAGAGGTGGAGGAGGGGCCAATGAGCAGTTCTTC; cdr3_aa: CASRGGGGANEQFF
j_call: TRBJ2-7; clone_size: .; d_call: TRBD1; v_call: TRBV7-2; cdr3_nt: TGTGCCAGCAGCGGTCGCGATCGGGACAGCGTGCTTGGAGAGCAGTACTTC; cdr3_aa: CASSGRDRDSVLGEQYF
j_call: TRBJ2-7; clone_size: .; d_call: .; v_call: TRBV10-3; cdr3_nt: TGTGCCATCAGTGGTCTGCTTTCCTACGAGCAGTACTTC; cdr3_aa: CAISGLLSYEQYF
j_call: TRBJ2-1; clone_size: .; d_call: .; v_call: TRBV7-9; cdr3_nt: TGTGCCAGCAGCATCGAGAGGGATGAGCAGTTCTTC; cdr3_aa: CASSIERDEQFF
j_call: TRBJ1-4; clone_size: .; d_call: .; v_call: TRBV12-5; cdr3_nt: TGTGCTAGTGGTTTGGTAGTCGAAAAACTGTTTTTT; cdr3_aa: CASGLVVEKLFF
j_call: TRBJ2-5; clone_size: .; d_call: .; v_call: TRBV6-5; cdr3_nt: TGTGCCAGCAGTTACCGCGGGGCGATACAAGAGACCCAGTACTTC; cdr3_aa: CASSYRGAIQETQYF
j_call: TRBJ2-7; clone_size: .; d_call: .; v_call: TRBV9; cdr3_nt: TGTGCCAGCAGCCCGGGGACCGGTTCCTACGAGCAGTACTTC; cdr3_aa: CASSPGTGSYEQYF
j_call: TRBJ1-1; clone_size: .; d_call: TRBD1; v_call: TRBV7-6; cdr3_nt: TGTGCCAGCAGCCGGACAGGGATCACTGAAGCTTTCTTT; cdr3_aa: CASSRTGITEAFF
j_call: TRBJ1-6; clone_size: .; d_call: TRBD1; v_call: TRBV5-4; cdr3_nt: TGTGCCAGCAGTTACCCGGGACAGGGGGCTAATTCACCCCTCCACTTT; cdr3_aa: CASSYPGQGANSPLHF
j_call: TRBJ1-2; clone_size: few; d_call: TRBD1; v_call: TRBV19; cdr3_nt: TGTGCCAGTAGTATAGGACAGGGAGACTATGGCTACACCTTC; cdr3_aa: CASSIGQGDYGYTF
j_call: TRBJ1-5; clone_size: .; d_call: .; v_call: TRBV4-1; cdr3_nt: TGCGCCAGCAGCCAGAGGGGGGGCGAGAGCAATCAGCCCCAGCATTTT; cdr3_aa: CASSQRGGESNQPQHF
j_call: TRBJ1-2; clone_size: .; d_call: TRBD1; v_call: TRBV5-4; cdr3_nt: TGTGTCAGCAGCCCACCGGACAGGGGGAGTGGTGGCTACACCTTC; cdr3_aa: CVSSPPDRGSGGYTF
j_call: TRBJ2-1; clone_size: .; d_call: .; v_call: TRBV19; cdr3_nt: TGTGCCAGTAGTATAGATTGGGGAAGGGGCAATGAGCAGTTCTTC; cdr3_aa: CASSIDWGRGNEQFF
j_call: TRBJ2-7; clone_size: .; d_call: TRBD2; v_call: TRBV6-5; cdr3_nt: TGTGCCAGCAGTTCATTAGCGGGGGGGATCTCCTACGAGCAGTACTTC; cdr3_aa: CASSSLAGGISYEQYF
j_call: TRBJ2-1; clone_size: .; d_call: TRBD1; v_call: TRBV30; cdr3_nt: TGTGCCTGGGGACAGGGGGCCGATGAGCAGTTCTTC; cdr3_aa: CAWGQGADEQFF
j_call: TRBJ2-5; clone_size: once; d_call: .; v_call: TRBV5-4; cdr3_nt: TGTGCCAGCAGCTTGGTTGGCGGCCTACAAGAGACCCAGTACTTC; cdr3_aa: CASSLVGGLQETQYF
j_call: TRBJ2-3; clone_size: .; d_call: TRBD2; v_call: TRBV9; cdr3_nt: TGTGCCAGCAGCGTAGTAGGGCGGGGGGGAGGTGCAGATACGCAGTATTTT; cdr3_aa: CASSVVGRGGGADTQYF
j_call: TRBJ1-2; clone_size: .; d_call: TRBD1; v_call: TRBV14; cdr3_nt: TGTGCCAGCAAGGCCGGGACAGGGGGCCCAGGCTACACCTTC; cdr3_aa: CASKAGTGGPGYTF
j_call: TRBJ2-3; clone_size: .; d_call: .; v_call: TRBV15; cdr3_nt: TGTGCCACCAGCAGAGATGGGGGCACAGATACGCAGTATTTT; cdr3_aa: CATSRDGGTDTQYF
j_call: TRBJ2-5; clone_size: .; d_call: TRBD2; v_call: TRBV7-3; cdr3_nt: TGTGCCAGCAGCTTAGGGCTAGCCGGGGGGCAAGAGACCCAGTACTTC; cdr3_aa: CASSLGLAGGQETQYF
j_call: TRBJ2-3; clone_size: .; d_call: .; v_call: TRBV27; cdr3_nt: TGTGCCAGCAGTTTAGGGCAGCGGGGCACAGATACGCAGTATTTT; cdr3_aa: CASSLGQRGTDTQYF
j_call: TRBJ2-1; clone_size: .; d_call: TRBD2; v_call: TRBV12-5; cdr3_nt: TGTGCTAGTGGTCCCCCCACTAGCGGGTGGAGTCTCAATGAGCAGTTCTTC; cdr3_aa: CASGPPTSGWSLNEQFF
j_call: TRBJ2-7; clone_size: .; d_call: TRBD1; v_call: TRBV7-9; cdr3_nt: TGTGCCAGCTCCAGACAGGGCTACGAGCAGTACTTC; cdr3_aa: CASSRQGYEQYF
j_call: TRBJ2-5; clone_size: .; d_call: TRBD2; v_call: TRBV5-8; cdr3_nt: TGTGCCAGCAGCTTGAACCTGCGGGGGGGTGAGACCCAGTACTTC; cdr3_aa: CASSLNLRGGETQYF
j_call: TRBJ1-2; clone_size: .; d_call: .; v_call: TRBV27; cdr3_nt: TGTGCCAGCAGTTTATCCACAGCTAACTATGGCTACACCTTC; cdr3_aa: CASSLSTANYGYTF
j_call: TRBJ2-5; clone_size: .; d_call: TRBD2; v_call: TRBV5-6; cdr3_nt: TGTGCCAGCAGCTTTTTCGGGGGGCAAGAGACCCAGTACTTC; cdr3_aa: CASSFFGGQETQYF
j_call: TRBJ2-4; clone_size: .; d_call: TRBD1; v_call: TRBV7-9; cdr3_nt: TGTGCCAGCAGCCTAGAGGACAGGGGGTCATCCCAGTACTTC; cdr3_aa: CASSLEDRGSSQYF
j_call: TRBJ2-2; clone_size: few; d_call: TRBD1; v_call: TRBV19; cdr3_nt: TGTGCCAGTAGGGACAGGGGGCCCGGGGAGCTGTTTTTT; cdr3_aa: CASRDRGPGELFF
j_call: TRBJ2-7; clone_size: .; d_call: TRBD2; v_call: TRBV7-2; cdr3_nt: TGTGCCAGCAGCCTCATAGCGGGGGGCTTCTACGAGCAGTACTTC; cdr3_aa: CASSLIAGGFYEQYF
j_call: TRBJ2-3; clone_size: .; d_call: TRBD1; v_call: TRBV9; cdr3_nt: TGTGCCAGCAGCGTAGCCCCCGCGCAGGGGGCCACAGATACGCAGTATTTT; cdr3_aa: CASSVAPAQGATDTQYF
j_call: TRBJ1-5; clone_size: .; d_call: .; v_call: TRBV18; cdr3_nt: TGTGCCAGCTCACCTTTTATGGGACAAGCCGATCAGCCCCAGCATTTT; cdr3_aa: CASSPFMGQADQPQHF
j_call: TRBJ2-1; clone_size: .; d_call: TRBD2; v_call: TRBV5-4; cdr3_nt: TGTGCCAGCAGACTTAGCGGGGGGGCCGTAAATGAGCAGTTCTTC; cdr3_aa: CASRLSGGAVNEQFF
j_call: TRBJ1-2; clone_size: few; d_call: .; v_call: TRBV7-9; cdr3_nt: TGTGCCAGCAGCCTCTCCCTAGGCTACACCTTC; cdr3_aa: CASSLSLGYTF
j_call: TRBJ2-2; clone_size: .; d_call: .; v_call: TRBV5-4; cdr3_nt: TGTGCCAGCACCCCCGGGCGGTCCCCCACCGGGGAGCTGTTTTTT; cdr3_aa: CASTPGRSPTGELFF
j_call: TRBJ2-7; clone_size: .; d_call: .; v_call: TRBV6-5; cdr3_nt: TGTGCCAGCAGTTACGGCACCAACTCCTACGAGCAGTACTTC; cdr3_aa: CASSYGTNSYEQYF
j_call: TRBJ2-7; clone_size: .; d_call: .; v_call: TRBV4-2; cdr3_nt: TGTGCCAGCAGCCAAGATCCCCGGACTCGGTACGAGCAGTACTTC; cdr3_aa: CASSQDPRTRYEQYF
j_call: TRBJ2-1; clone_size: .; d_call: TRBD1; v_call: TRBV10-3; cdr3_nt: TGTGCCATCAGTGAAAGGACAGGGACGTACAATGAGCAGTTCTTC; cdr3_aa: CAISERTGTYNEQFF
j_call: TRBJ1-4; clone_size: .; d_call: .; v_call: TRBV2; cdr3_nt: TGTGCCAGCAGTGAAGGAGGCGGAGGCGTTCGAGAAAAACTGTTTTTT; cdr3_aa: CASSEGGGGVREKLFF
j_call: TRBJ2-7; clone_size: .; d_call: .; v_call: TRBV5-4; cdr3_nt: TGTGCCACCTGGGACCGACTTACCTACGAGCAGTACTTC; cdr3_aa: CATWDRLTYEQYF
j_call: TRBJ1-2; clone_size: .; d_call: TRBD1; v_call: TRBV29-1; cdr3_nt: TGCAGCGTGACCACAGGGGGGGCGGCTATCGGCTATGGCTACACCTTC; cdr3_aa: CSVTTGGAAIGYGYTF
j_call: TRBJ1-2; clone_size: .; d_call: .; v_call: TRBV19; cdr3_nt: TGTGCCAGTAGTATTAGAGTTGGGGAAGGCTACACCTTC; cdr3_aa: CASSIRVGEGYTF
j_call: TRBJ1-6; clone_size: .; d_call: .; v_call: TRBV6-1; cdr3_nt: TGTGCCAGCAGTGAAGCACGGGCTCCTAATTCACCCCTCCACTTT; cdr3_aa: CASSEARAPNSPLHF
j_call: TRBJ2-7; clone_size: .; d_call: .; v_call: TRBV12-5; cdr3_nt: TGTGCTAGTGGTTGGGTCCCTGGTCGGAACGAGCAGTACTTC; cdr3_aa: CASGWVPGRNEQYF